This is a list of T cell receptor beta chains from one sample in a study. TCRdb used MiXCR to reprocess the RT-PCR reads, holding one entry per CDR3 protein. Among about 680,000 distinct CDR3 sequences listed, 14% were seen once. Source material: memory CD4+ T cells from blood. These receptors were collected from a female donor in good health, serving as a healthy control. Both conserved end residues are part of each CDR3. Fields, in order: V gene, D gene, J gene, clone size, CDR3 DNA, CDR3 protein. A D gene is named only where the DNA matches it firmly. A clone size is listed for some rows: how often the clone was seen (once, few, many), or a class if it is expanded.

TRBV15	-	TRBJ1-1	few	TGTGCCACCAGCAGAGTAAGGAGTATGGCGAAACAGGGTTTCTTT	CATSRVRSMAKQGFF
TRBV6-5	-	TRBJ2-6	-	TGTGCCAGCCAACAGGGAACTGGGGCCAACGTCCTGACTTTC	CASQQGTGANVLTF
TRBV5-5	TRBD1	TRBJ1-6	few	TGTGCCAGCAGCCTACTGGACAGGGATTCACCCCTCCACTTT	CASSLLDRDSPLHF
TRBV29-1	-	TRBJ1-1	-	TGCAGCAGTGTCAGGGAGGCGAACACTGAAGCTTTCTTT	CSSVREANTEAFF
TRBV4-1	-	TRBJ2-5	few	TGCGCCAGCAGCCAAGAACGACGGAGGAGTCAAGAGACCCAGTACTTC	CASSQERRRSQETQYF
TRBV5-1	-	TRBJ2-4	-	TGCGCCAGCAGCTTAACCACGTCGGCCGGGTCCAAAAACATTCAGTACTTC	CASSLTTSAGSKNIQYF
TRBV7-7	-	TRBJ2-5	-	TGTGCTAGCAGCTTAGGTGGGACACCGAGAAACTTC	CASSLGGTPRNF
TRBV3-1	-	TRBJ2-3	few	TGTGCCAGCAGCCATTGGTCCGGAGTTCGCCTCACAGATACGCAGTATTTT	CASSHWSGVRLTDTQYF
TRBV7-2	-	TRBJ1-5	many	TGTGCCAGCTCCTCCAATAAGCAGCCCCAGCATTTT	CASSSNKQPQHF
TRBV7-2	-	TRBJ2-7	many	TGTGCCAGCGGTATACAGGGAGAGCAGTACTTC	CASGIQGEQYF
TRBV6-6	TRBD1	TRBJ2-7	many	TGTGCCAGCAGTTACTCTGGTACCGGGACAGGGGCCTACGAGCAGTACTTC	CASSYSGTGTGAYEQYF
TRBV12-3/TRBV12-4	-	TRBJ2-2	few	TGTGCCAGCAGTTTTACCGGGGCTACGAACACCGGGGAGCTGTTTTTT	CASSFTGATNTGELFF
TRBV5-1	-	TRBJ1-1	-	TGCGCCAGCAGCTTGCGGACAGAGAACACTGAAGCTTTCTTT	CASSLRTENTEAFF
TRBV11-2	TRBD1	TRBJ2-7	once	TGTGCCAGCAGCCCGGACAGGGCCCACGAGCAGTACTTC	CASSPDRAHEQYF
TRBV15	TRBD1	TRBJ2-1	few	TGTGCCACCAGCAGGACCGGGACAGGGGGCGTGGAGCAGTTCTTC	CATSRTGTGGVEQFF
TRBV20-1	-	TRBJ2-2	many	TGCAGTGCTATGGATGTCGGAAATTCGCACACCGGGGAGCTGTTTTTT	CSAMDVGNSHTGELFF
TRBV9	-	TRBJ1-1	-	TGTGCCAGCAGCGTAGTCGACTTCGCCCCTACTGAAGCTTTCTTT	CASSVVDFAPTEAFF
TRBV10-2	-	TRBJ2-6	many	TGCGCCAGCAGTGAATCTGGGGCCAACGTCCTGACTTTC	CASSESGANVLTF
TRBV7-9	TRBD1	TRBJ2-3	few	TGTGCCAGCAGATCCGGGACAGGGGGGACAGATACGCAGTATTTT	CASRSGTGGTDTQYF
TRBV12-3/TRBV12-4	-	TRBJ2-1	many	TGTGCCAGCAGTTTCGTCGGGAATGAGCAGTTCTTC	CASSFVGNEQFF
TRBV20-1	-	TRBJ2-5	many	TGCAGTGCCGAAGCGGGTAGGGGCCCTCAAGAGACCCAGTACTTC	CSAEAGRGPQETQYF
TRBV7-2	-	TRBJ2-2	-	TGTGCCAGCAGCTTTCCCCGGACAGACACCGGGGAGCTGTTTTTT	CASSFPRTDTGELFF
TRBV6-1	-	TRBJ1-2	few	TGTGCCAGCAGTGAAGTGGCAGCGAACTATGGCTACACCTTC	CASSEVAANYGYTF
TRBV10-3	-	TRBJ1-2	many	TGTGCCATCGGTCAGGGCGGCTCTGGCTACACCTTC	CAIGQGGSGYTF
TRBV7-2	-	TRBJ2-2	many	TGTGCCAGCAGCTCCAACGGTGGTACCGGGGAGCTGTTTTTT	CASSSNGGTGELFF
TRBV4-3	-	TRBJ2-7	many	TGCGCCAGCAGCCAAGACCCCGGTGCTGGGCCTGGGGAGCAGTACTTC	CASSQDPGAGPGEQYF
TRBV7-2	-	TRBJ1-2	-	TGTGCCAGCAGCTTAGCCGGGGGTTCTAATGGCTACACCTTC	CASSLAGGSNGYTF
TRBV7-2	TRBD2	TRBJ2-5	-	TGTGCCAGCAGCCCGTTGCTAGCGGGGGCGCAAGAGACCCAGTACTTC	CASSPLLAGAQETQYF
TRBV20-1	TRBD1	TRBJ2-7	many	TGCAGCGCGGGACAGGGGAGCCCCTACGAGCAGTACTTC	CSAGQGSPYEQYF
TRBV7-2	-	TRBJ2-3	many	TGTGCCAGCAGTTTTATCACAGATACGCAGTATTTT	CASSFITDTQYF
TRBV7-6	-	TRBJ2-5	-	TGTGCCAGCAACCCACTAGCCGGGGAGACCCAGTACTTC	CASNPLAGETQYF
TRBV6-5	-	TRBJ1-1	many	TGTGCCAGCACAGGTCCGAGTAGTGGCACTGAAGCTTTCTTT	CASTGPSSGTEAFF
TRBV18	TRBD1	TRBJ1-1	few	TGTGCCAGCTCCTCGACAGGGGACTCCACTGAAGCTTTCTTT	CASSSTGDSTEAFF
TRBV24-1	TRBD1	TRBJ1-2	few	TGTGCCACCAGTGATAGCCCGGACAGGGGGCTTGCCGGCTACACCTTC	CATSDSPDRGLAGYTF
TRBV27	-	TRBJ2-5	many	TGTGCCAGCAGTTTATCAGGGTGGGAGACCCAGTACTTC	CASSLSGWETQYF
TRBV11-2	-	TRBJ2-5	few	TGTGCCAGCAGCCCGGAAGCTGGAGGGGAGACCCAGTACTTC	CASSPEAGGETQYF
TRBV20-1	TRBD1	TRBJ1-6	many	TGCAGTGCCACCCAGGGGGCTACGAATTCACCCCTCCACTTT	CSATQGATNSPLHF
TRBV14	-	TRBJ2-3	-	TGTGCCAGCAGCCAACGACTCCAAGCAAGGTCGGATACGCAGTATTTT	CASSQRLQARSDTQYF
TRBV4-2	TRBD2	TRBJ2-1	-	TGTGCCAGCAGCCTCCCCGGGACTAGCGGGGAGCCTTACAATGAGCAGTTCTTC	CASSLPGTSGEPYNEQFF
TRBV12-3/TRBV12-4	-	TRBJ2-5	many	TGTGCCAGCAGTTTTAGGGCTGAGACCCAGTACTTC	CASSFRAETQYF
TRBV7-9	-	TRBJ2-1	-	TGTGCCAGCAGCTCCCCGGGGGCTAGCGCAAACGCCTACAATGAGCAGTTCTTC	CASSSPGASANAYNEQFF
TRBV7-3	TRBD2	TRBJ2-3	many	TGTGCCAGCAGCTTAAACGGGAGGGCCGACACAGATACGCAGTATTTT	CASSLNGRADTDTQYF
TRBV12-3/TRBV12-4	TRBD2	TRBJ2-7	many	TGTGCCAGCAGTTCCTCTAGCGGGAGGACGGGCGAGCAGTACTTC	CASSSSSGRTGEQYF
TRBV12-3/TRBV12-4	-	TRBJ1-5	-	TGTGCCAGCAGTTCGGCGAGCAATCAGCCCCAGCATTTT	CASSSASNQPQHF
TRBV5-5	-	TRBJ2-3	-	TGTGCCAGCAGCTTGGGGGTTCCTAGCACAGATACGCAGTATTTT	CASSLGVPSTDTQYF
TRBV9	-	TRBJ2-3	many	TGTGCCAGCAGCGGATACAGCACAGATACGCAGTATTTT	CASSGYSTDTQYF
TRBV18	TRBD1	TRBJ2-5	many	TGTGCCAGCTCACCACAAGACAGGGATCGGGAGACCCAGTACTTC	CASSPQDRDRETQYF
TRBV7-9	TRBD1	TRBJ1-1	-	TGTGCCAGCAGCCCATGGGACAGACCTATGAACACTGAAGCTTTCTTT	CASSPWDRPMNTEAFF
TRBV5-4	-	TRBJ1-2	few	TGTGCCAGCAGCTTGTTTGGGCAGGTTGGCTACACCTTC	CASSLFGQVGYTF
TRBV3-1	-	TRBJ2-2	-	TGTGCCAGCAGCCAAAAGGGGGGCACCGGGGAGCTGTTTTTT	CASSQKGGTGELFF
TRBV2	-	TRBJ1-4	few	TGTGCCAGCACGTTGATCGGGGCTAATGAAAAACTGTTTTTT	CASTLIGANEKLFF
TRBV6-5	-	TRBJ1-1	many	TGTGCCAGCAGTTACTCGATAGACCAGAACACTGAAGCTTTCTTT	CASSYSIDQNTEAFF
TRBV6-1	-	TRBJ2-6	many	TGTGCCAGCTTCGGGGCATACGGGGCCAACGTCCTGACTTTC	CASFGAYGANVLTF
TRBV28	-	TRBJ1-2	-	TGTGCCAGCAGGGGTGGTGGCTACACCTTC	CASRGGGYTF
TRBV7-3	-	TRBJ1-6	-	TGTGCCAGCAGCCTCTCAGGGGACTATTCACCCCTCCACTTT	CASSLSGDYSPLHF
TRBV29-1	-	TRBJ1-1	many	TGCAGCGTTGATAAAGAACCGAAAGCTTTCTTT	CSVDKEPKAFF